The clone carrying this T cell receptor beta chain has just one count. The length of the CDR3 is 16 residues. CDR1 SNHLY and CDR2 FYNNEI come from the germline V gene. V was clipped by 2 bases and J by 2 bases; unmatched bases: 4. The data derive from a study of OX40 agonist ivuxolimab in advanced cancers. Sequencing was performed with immunoSEQ multiplex PCR; in TCRdb, only in-frame clones are kept and a portion is missing. The sample records over 60,000 clones, 75% to 90% being singletons. This material consisted of CD4+ or CD8+ T cells sorted from blood, taken in a trial of the OX40 agonist ivuxolimab. The chain has TRBV2 and TRBJ2-2; 8 bases agree with TRBD2. The TCR comes from an adult with an advanced solid tumor such as melanoma, head and neck, liver or kidney cancer. In DNA form, the CDR3 reads TGTGCCAGCAGTGAACGGCGGACTAGCAACACCGGGGAGCTGTTTTTT. Its translation is CASSERRTSNTGELFF.